Shown below are 8 T cell receptor beta chains from a single sample sequenced in a study of graft-versus-host responses after intestinal transplantation. Sequencing used immunoSEQ multiplex PCR; TCRdb keeps in-frame clones, though not all of them. The top ten hold approximately 3.1% of the sample, which has roughly 12,000 clones, approximately 91% seen once. Time point given: postoperative day 105 after intestinal transplantation (dayNNNN = postoperative day). The source material was PBMCs, sampled 105 days after intestinal transplantation. The receptors originated from a human patient who received an intestinal transplant, so some T cells may come from the graft donor.

The chain is built from TRBV5-1 and TRBJ1-2; D ambiguous. CDR1 SGHRS and CDR2 YFSETQ come from the germline V gene. The V gene lost 0 bases and the J gene lost 1 base, with 4 bases spanning the gap. There are 13 residues in the CDR3. For the CDR3, the DNA is TGCGCCAGCAGCTTGGCCTTTAACTATGGCTACACCTTC. Translated: CASSLAFNYGYTF.

The chain employs TRBV18 and TRBJ2-3; D perhaps matches TRBD1 (5 bases). Per germline, CDR1 KGHSH and CDR2 LQKENI. Trimming pared 1 base from V and 6 bases from J, leaving 11 bases between. The length of the CDR3 is 14 residues. The CDR3 reads CASSPLRVPDTQYF. CDR3 nucleotides: TGTGCCAGCTCACCACTCAGGGTACCGGATACGCAGTATTTT.

This clone appeared a single time. The CDR3 coding sequence is TGCGCCAGCAGTGAGTCAACGGTGGCGGGACTACCAGATACGCAGTATTTT. Translating it yields CASSESTVAGLPDTQYF. The chain employs TRBV10-1 and TRBJ2-3, with 7 positions matching TRBD2. V shed 0 bases, J shed 4 bases, and the junction held 10 bases outside the gene matches. From germline, CDR1 is WNHNN and CDR2 SYGVQD (reference sequence). CDR3 length: 17 amino acids.

The chain recombines TRBV7-9 with TRBJ2-7; TRBD1 might be the D (7 bases). V gave up 1 base and J gave up 5 bases, with 15 bases separating them. CDR1 is SEHNR and CDR2 is FQNEAQ in the germline V gene (reference sequence). The length of the CDR3 is 15 residues. CDR3 in amino acids: CASSLGRGRQDEQYF. The CDR3 DNA reads TGTGCCAGCAGCTTAGGGAGGGGGCGCCAAGACGAGCAGTACTTC. Drawing the rest from reference TRBV7-9 and TRBJ2-7, the complete variable domain is DTGVSQNPRHKITKRGQNVTFRCDPISEHNRLYWYRQTLGQGPEFLTYFQNEAQLEKSRLLSDRFSAERPKGSFSTLEIQRTEQGDSAMYLCASSLGRGRQDEQYFGPGTRLTVT.

The chain is built from TRBV4-1 and TRBJ2-7, with 11 bases lining up with TRBD2. V shed 4 bases and J 7 bases; nucleotides not matched to a gene: 6. Germline CDR1 is MGHRA and CDR2 is YSYEKL. The length of the CDR3 is 14 residues. The chain's CDR3 is CASSLTSGGLEQYF. The CDR3 nucleotides read TGCGCCAGCAGCCTTACTAGCGGGGGCCTGGAGCAGTACTTC.

The chain joins TRBV6-1 to TRBJ2-5; tentatively, D is TRBD1 (5 bases). Germline CDR1 and CDR2: MNHNS and SASEGT. V lost 7 bases and J lost 5, with 11 bases in between. The CDR3 has 12 amino acids. The CDR3 sequence: CASTGFWETQYF. Written as DNA, the CDR3 is TGTGCCAGCACAGGGTTTTGGGAGACCCAGTACTTC.

This sequence joins TRBV5-4 and TRBJ2-7; weak D call: TRBD1 (5 bases). The CDR3 loop spans 13 amino acids. From germline, CDR1 is SGHNT and CDR2 YYREEE (reference sequence). The germline V and J ends were trimmed by 2 bases and 3 bases, with 9 bases remaining between them. The CDR3 coding sequence is TGTGCCAGCAGCTTTGGCAGGGACTACGAGCAGTACTTC. This encodes CASSFGRDYEQYF.

The V gene is TRBV5-6, the J gene TRBJ2-7, with D unresolved. Germline V gene data show CDR1 as SGHDT and CDR2 as YYEEEE. CDR3 length equals 12 residues. V was pared by 3 bases and J by 5 bases, with 9 bases between. Here the CDR3 reads CASSSGLDEQYF. CDR3 coding DNA: TGTGCCAGCAGCTCCGGTTTAGACGAGCAGTACTTC. Full variable domain (remainder filled in from reference TRBV5-6 and TRBJ2-7): DAGVTQSPTHLIKTRGQQVTLRCSPKSGHDTVSWYQQALGQGPQFIFQYYEEEERQRGNFPDRFSGHQFPNYSSELNVNALLLGDSALYLCASSSGLDEQYFGPGTRLTVT.